These 2 T cell receptor beta chains came from one sample sequenced in a study of long-term antiretroviral therapy in people with HIV. Version v3.0 of the immunoSEQ assay was performed at survey level. Using immunoSEQ multiplex PCR, the repertoire was profiled, and TCRdb retains in-frame clones only, with some absent. The sample shows fewer than 30,000 clones, roughly 80% of them seen only once. The sample was unsorted PBMCs, taken 1.1 years before starting antiretroviral therapy. These TCRs come from a woman in her 30s with HIV.

A few counts support this clone. The chain recombines TRBV19 with TRBJ2-7; 7 positions match TRBD1. Trimming cost V 7 bases and J 3 bases; bases outside gene matches: 12. Germline V gene lookup returns CDR1 LNHDA and CDR2 SQIVND (reference sequence). This CDR3 has 15 amino acids. The DNA for the CDR3 is TGTGCCAGTAAAGACAGGGAAGGGGCCCACTACGAGCAGTACTTC. This sequence encodes CASKDREGAHYEQYF.

CDR3 DNA sequence: TGTGCCACCCGGCTGGGAATTGGAACTGAAGCTTTCTTT. This sequence encodes CATRLGIGTEAFF. V usage is TRBV27 and J usage is TRBJ1-1; D unclear. The length of the CDR3 is 13 residues. V was clipped by 10 bases and J by 5 bases, with 17 bases between them. Germline values: CDR1 MNHEY, CDR2 SMNVEV (reference sequence).